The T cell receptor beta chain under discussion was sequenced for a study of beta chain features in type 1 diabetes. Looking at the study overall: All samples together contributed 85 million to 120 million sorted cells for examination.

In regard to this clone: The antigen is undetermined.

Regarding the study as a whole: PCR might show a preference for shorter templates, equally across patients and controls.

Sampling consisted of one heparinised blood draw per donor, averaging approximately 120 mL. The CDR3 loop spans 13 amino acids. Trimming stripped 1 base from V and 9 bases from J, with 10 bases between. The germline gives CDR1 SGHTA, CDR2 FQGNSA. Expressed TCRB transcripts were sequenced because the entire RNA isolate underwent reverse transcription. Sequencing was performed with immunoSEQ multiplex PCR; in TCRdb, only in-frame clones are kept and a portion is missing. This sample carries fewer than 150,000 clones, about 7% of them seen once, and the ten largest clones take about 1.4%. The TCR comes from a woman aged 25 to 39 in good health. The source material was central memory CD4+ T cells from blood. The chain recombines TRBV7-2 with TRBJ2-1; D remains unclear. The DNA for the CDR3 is TGTGCCAGCAGCTTAGGAGTTAACCGTGAGCAGTTCTTC. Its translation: CASSLGVNREQFF.